These 22 T cell receptor beta chains came from one sample sequenced in a study of T-cell memory formation after mild COVID-19. TCRdb ran MiXCR on the 5' RACE reads and lists one entry per CDR3 protein. The sample lists fewer than 450,000 distinct CDR3 sequences, 21% occurring once. The specimen was PBMCs or a T cell subset sorted from them (not recorded which). The receptors shown here come from an adult woman who had mild COVID-19 (a few samples of this study predate the infection). Cell type and time point are not known.

This rearrangement joins TRBV25-1 to TRBJ2-5; perhaps TRBD1 as D (6 bases). The CDR3 is 13 amino acids. The germline V gene has CDR1 MGHDK and CDR2 SYGVNS. Trimming removed 6 bases from V and 2 bases from J, with 10 bases in between. The chain's CDR3 is CASRDSSQETQYF. In nucleotides, the CDR3 is TGTGCCAGCAGGGACAGCTCTCAAGAGACCCAGTACTTC.

CDR3 DNA: TGTGCCAGCAGCAAGGTTAGCGGACCCTACAATGAGCAGTTCTTC. Translation: CASSKVSGPYNEQFF. The V and J genes are TRBV5-6 and TRBJ2-1, with a tentative D call TRBD2 (6 bases). Trimming took off 4 bases at V and 2 bases at J, with 13 bases between the two ends. The germline gives CDR1 SGHDT, CDR2 YYEEEE. The CDR3 length is 15 residues.

The J gene is TRBJ1-2, the V gene TRBV10-3; 10 positions agree with TRBD1. From germline, CDR1 is ENHRY and CDR2 SYGVKD. The CDR3 has 13 residues. The V and J ends lost 5 bases and 8 bases, in that order; junction bases with no gene match: 5. CDR3 amino acids: CAISPGQGSGYTF. CDR3 DNA: TGTGCCATCAGTCCGGGACAGGGGAGCGGCTACACCTTC.

The chain has TRBV6-1 and TRBJ2-4; D may be TRBD2 (5 bases). Germline V CDR1 and CDR2: MNHNS, SASEGT. CDR3 length: 18 residues. V dropped 6 bases and J dropped 0 bases, with 21 bases sitting between them. The CDR3 DNA reads as TGTGCCAGCAGGGAGCCGACTAAAGACGGGCTAGCCAAAAACATTCAGTACTTC. Protein: CASREPTKDGLAKNIQYF.

The chain is built from TRBV12-3 or TRBV12-4 and TRBJ2-6; unclear D gene. The CDR3 loop spans 15 amino acids. The V end was cut by 4 bases, the J end by 6 bases, with 13 bases between. The CDR3 bases are TGTGCCAGCAGTTACCGGTCGACTGAGGCCAACGTCCTGACTTTC. Translating gives CASSYRSTEANVLTF.

The V call is TRBV12-3 or TRBV12-4, the J call TRBJ2-5, with no clear D. This CDR3 spans 14 amino acids. Trimming took off 5 bases at V and 7 bases at J, with 17 bases between the two ends. CDR3 bases: TGTGCCAGCAGTCCTCTGGCGGCCTCCGGGACCCAGTACTTC. Amino acid sequence: CASSPLAASGTQYF.

This clonotype was picked up a small number of times. The chain couples TRBV7-8 to TRBJ2-1; 8 positions match TRBD2. Losses at the gene ends were 1 base for V and 5 bases for J; bases not matched to a gene: 10. Per the germline V gene, CDR1 is SGHVS and CDR2 is FQNEAQ. CDR3 length: 17 residues. CDR3 DNA: TGTGCCAGCAGCTTAGTGGCCCCGGGACTAGTTAACAATGAGCAGTTCTTC. It yields the protein CASSLVAPGLVNNEQFF.

This chain joins TRBV4-1 and TRBJ2-7; TRBD2 is a possible D gene (6 bases). The germline V gene encodes CDR1 MGHRA and CDR2 YSYEKL. V was shortened by 1 base and J by 2 bases, with 18 bases between the two germline ends. There are 17 residues in the CDR3. CDR3 sequence (DNA): TGCGCCAGCAGCCAAGGTCTGGCGGGGACTTATACCTACGAGCAGTACTTC. Its protein is CASSQGLAGTYTYEQYF.

This clonotype came up a few times. The chain links TRBV4-1 to TRBJ2-5, with D perhaps TRBD1 (5 bases). Trimming cost V 0 bases and J 6 bases, with 11 bases left between them. This CDR3 region has 14 residues. The V gene's germline CDR1 is MGHRA and CDR2 YSYEKL. The CDR3 here is CASSQDPGQQTQYF. In DNA, the CDR3 is TGCGCCAGCAGCCAAGATCCAGGGCAGCAGACCCAGTACTTC.

Only a few counts were recorded for this clonotype. The chain couples TRBV6-5 to TRBJ2-1; D may be TRBD2 (6 bases). There are 14 residues in the CDR3. Deletions cut 4 bases from V and 5 bases from J, with 12 bases between. CDR1 MNHEY and CDR2 SVGAGI come from the germline V gene. The CDR3, as DNA: TGTGCCAGCAGTTTTCAGCGGGCCCACAATGAGCAGTTCTTC. The encoded protein is CASSFQRAHNEQFF.

The rearrangement links TRBV12-3 or TRBV12-4 to TRBJ2-1, with 7 bases that match TRBD2. This CDR3 has 14 residues. The V and J ends lost 6 bases and 3 bases, in that order; junction bases with no gene match: 5. The CDR3 nucleotides are TGTGCCAGCAGGACTAGCTCGTTCTACAATGAGCAGTTCTTC. Amino acids: CASRTSSFYNEQFF.

V usage is TRBV4-1 and J usage is TRBJ1-3; TRBD1 matches 9 bases. Germline values: CDR1 MGHRA, CDR2 YSYEKL. This CDR3 comprises 16 residues. The junction had 7 bases not matched to a gene; V was cut back by 4 bases and J by 3 bases. This CDR3 is CASSPYGTGIGNTIYF. The CDR3 bases are TGCGCCAGCAGCCCATACGGGACAGGGATTGGAAACACCATATATTTT.

The rearrangement uses TRBV6-5 and TRBJ1-1; 7 nucleotides agree with TRBD1. Trimming at V came to 11 bases and at J to 3 bases, leaving 9 bases not matched to a gene. This CDR3 comprises 13 residues. Germline CDR1 is MNHEY and CDR2 is SVGAGI. The CDR3 spells CAAKQGKDTEAFF. The DNA for the CDR3 is TGTGCCGCCAAACAGGGGAAGGACACTGAAGCTTTCTTT.

The gene calls are TRBV29-1 and TRBJ2-2, with no clear D. This CDR3 region has 14 residues. Germline V gives CDR1 SQVTM, CDR2 ANQGSEA. V was clipped by 4 bases and J by 0 bases, with 9 bases between them. The CDR3 coding sequence is TGCAGCGTTGTAAAGGGCGCGAACACCGGGGAGCTGTTTTTT. Translating it yields CSVVKGANTGELFF.

This clonotype came up a few times. This chain connects TRBV27 to TRBJ2-5; D uncertain. V lost 6 bases and J 5 bases, leaving 7 bases between the germline ends. Germline V gives CDR1 MNHEY, CDR2 SMNVEV (reference sequence). The CDR3 is made up of 11 amino acids. This chain's CDR3 is CASRLGETQYF. Here the CDR3 DNA reads TGTGCCAGCAGACTCGGGGAGACCCAGTACTTC.

There are a few counts of this clonotype. The chain carries TRBV18 and TRBJ1-2; D is possibly TRBD1 (5 bases). The CDR3 loop spans 14 amino acids. Trimming pared 6 bases from V and 7 bases from J, leaving 18 bases between. CDR1 KGHSH and CDR2 LQKENI come from the germline V gene. This CDR3 reads CASSPSATGGGYTF. The CDR3 DNA follows: TGTGCCAGCTCCCCTTCGGCCACCGGGGGTGGCTACACCTTC. Full variable domain (outside the CDR3, taken from reference TRBV18 and TRBJ1-2): NAGVMQNPRHLVRRRGQEARLRCSPMKGHSHVYWYRQLPEEGLKFMVYLQKENIIDESGMPKERFSAEFPKEGPSILRIQQVVRGDSAAYFCASSPSATGGGYTFGSGTRLTVV.

The chain combines TRBV7-2 with TRBJ1-2; tentative D call: TRBD1 (5 bases). V was cut by 6 bases and J by 5 bases, with 13 bases left in between. Germline CDR1 SGHTA, CDR2 FQGNSA. The CDR3 covers 13 residues. CDR3 in DNA: TGTGCCAGCAGAGGGGTAGAACTATATGGCTACACCTTC. Protein sequence: CASRGVELYGYTF.

The V gene is TRBV7-9, the J gene TRBJ1-1; tentatively, D is TRBD1 (6 bases). The V and J ends lost 4 bases and 3 bases respectively, with 15 bases between them. Germline CDR1 is SEHNR and CDR2 is FQNEAQ (reference sequence). The CDR3 extends over 15 amino acids. The CDR3, as DNA: TGTGCCAGCAGCTCTGAGACAGGTCTAGACACTGAAGCTTTCTTT. Its protein is CASSSETGLDTEAFF.

The rearrangement joins TRBV12-3 or TRBV12-4 to TRBJ2-5; D might be TRBD1 (5 bases). This CDR3 region has 14 residues. V was shortened by 3 bases and J by 7 bases, with 15 bases between the two germline ends. The CDR3 sequence: CASSFFRGQGTQYF. As DNA, the CDR3 is TGTGCCAGCAGTTTTTTCCGCGGCCAGGGGACCCAGTACTTC.

This clonotype was detected a few times. The rearrangement joins TRBV12-3 or TRBV12-4 to TRBJ2-3; D gene uncertain. CDR3 size: 14 residues. V was clipped by 6 bases and J by 2 bases, with 12 bases between them. The CDR3 spells CASRPISNTDTQYF. CDR3 coding DNA: TGTGCCAGCAGGCCAATATCTAACACAGATACGCAGTATTTT.

This clonotype showed up just a few times. The chain joins TRBV5-1 to TRBJ2-3, with 11 positions matching TRBD2. The CDR3 loop spans 16 amino acids. The germline gives CDR1 SGHRS, CDR2 YFSETQ. Unmatched junction bases numbered 8, after V lost 4 bases and J lost 4 bases. CDR3 nucleotide sequence: TGCGCCAGCAGCACAATTGGGACTAGCGGAGCAGATACGCAGTATTTT. Its translation: CASSTIGTSGADTQYF. Complete variable domain (other parts from reference TRBV5-1 and TRBJ2-3): KAGVTQTPRYLIKTRGQQVTLSCSPISGHRSVSWYQQTPGQGLQFLFEYFSETQRNKGNFPGRFSGRQFSNSRSEMNVSTLELGDSALYLCASSTIGTSGADTQYFGPGTRLTVL.

This chain connects TRBV7-9 to TRBJ1-2; 9 bases align to TRBD1. The CDR3 contains 14 residues. Germline-derived CDR1 and CDR2 are SEHNR and FQNEAQ (reference sequence). After removal of 4 bases from V and 8 bases from J, the junction contained 8 bases not matched to a gene. The CDR3 region has the DNA TGTGCCAGCAGCTCGGACAGGGGATGGGGAGGCTACACCTTC. It encodes CASSSDRGWGGYTF. The complete variable domain, with remaining parts taken from reference TRBV7-9 and TRBJ1-2, reads DTGVSQNPRHKITKRGQNVTFRCDPISEHNRLYWYRQTLGQGPEFLTYFQNEAQLEKSRLLSDRFSAERPKGSFSTLEIQRTEQGDSAMYLCASSSDRGWGGYTFGSGTRLTVV.